What follows is one T cell receptor beta chain and its context. One end of the junction varies from germline; a read error may be responsible. Participants were aged about 18 to 90 years from around 26 US areas. The length of the CDR3 is 13 residues. In germline, CDR1 is MNHEY, CDR2 SVGAGI. This entry comes from a study of blood T cell repertoires in COVID-19. In the study overall: PBMCs, B-cell-depleted T cells, or T cells provided the cDNA or gDNA that made up the material.

Method: immunoSEQ multiplex PCR; TCRdb's copy keeps in-frame clones and lacks some. The sample contains some 200,000 clones, about 87% of which appear only once. This chain links TRBV6-5 with TRBJ1-3; a possible D gene is TRBD1 (5 bases). Material: PBMCs or T cells enriched from blood (not recorded which). The clonotype was recovered from a man younger than 35 with acute COVID-19. As DNA, the CDR3 is TGTGCCAGCAGGGGAACCGGGACTGGACCCTCTGAGTTT. Its protein product is CASRGTGTGPSEF.